This TCR beta chain was sequenced during a study of cytomegalovirus exposure and HLA in healthy donors. General observations from the study: Some V segments (TRBV6-2 and TRBV6-3 among them) were excluded as indistinguishable. Roughly even sequencing depth across donors was the assumption behind the presence/absence analyses. In an earlier analysis, productive rearrangement rates for most beta V segments clustered near 87% or 30%.

This clone was seen a few times. The antigen remains unidentified. The PCR contained 60 Vbeta and 13 Jbeta primers. Repertoires were generated with immunoSEQ multiplex PCR, while TCRdb's copy carries only in-frame clones and drops some. The sample lists around 150,000 clones; about 75% were seen once. In nominal health when sampled, donors likely had unrecorded immune exposures nonetheless. The CDR3 runs 15 residues. Germline loops: CDR1 LNHDA, CDR2 SQIVND (reference sequence). V lost 4 bases and J 0 bases, leaving 10 bases between the germline ends. What was sequenced was PBMCs. The V and J genes are TRBV19 and TRBJ1-5; D might be TRBD1 (5 bases). This TCR came from a woman between 40 and 50 years old in good health and CMV-seronegative. The CDR3 region has the DNA TGTGCCAGTAGTACCCAGGGATCTAGCAATCAGCCCCAGCATTTT. Amino acid sequence: CASSTQGSSNQPQHF.